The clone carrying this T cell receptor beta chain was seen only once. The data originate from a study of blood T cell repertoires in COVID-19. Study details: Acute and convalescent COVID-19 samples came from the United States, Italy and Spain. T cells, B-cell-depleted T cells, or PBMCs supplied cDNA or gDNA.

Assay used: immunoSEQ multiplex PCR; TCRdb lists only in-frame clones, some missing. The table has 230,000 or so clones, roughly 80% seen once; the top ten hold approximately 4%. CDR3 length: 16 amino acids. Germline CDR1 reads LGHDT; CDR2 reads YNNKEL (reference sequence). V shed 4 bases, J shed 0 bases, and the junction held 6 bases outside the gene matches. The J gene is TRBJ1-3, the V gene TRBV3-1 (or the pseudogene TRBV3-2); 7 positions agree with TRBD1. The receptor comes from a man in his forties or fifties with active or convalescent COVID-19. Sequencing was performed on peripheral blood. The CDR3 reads CASSPGDSTSGNTIYF. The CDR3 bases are TGTGCCAGCAGCCCAGGGGACAGCACCTCTGGAAACACCATATATTTT.